Only a few counts were recorded for the clone carrying this T cell receptor (beta chain). Its antigen is unknown. The data stem from a study of vaccination and CD4 T cells after COVID-19. Study summary: Six males and four females, two Hispanic, made up the convalescents. Overlapping spike peptides from SARS-CoV-2, HCoV-NL63, HCoV-OC43 and HCoV-229E served to stimulate the cells.

There are 12 residues in the CDR3. From germline, CDR1 is MNHNS and CDR2 SASEGT. The V gene lost 8 bases and the J gene lost 4 bases, with 11 bases spanning the gap. Researchers used the Oncomine TCR Beta short-read assay to sequence DNA from cultured CD4+ T cells. Genomic DNA was isolated from CD4+ T cells that had been cultured. TCRdb processed the PCR reads anew with MiXCR; each CDR3 protein has one entry. The data hold approximately 9,300 distinct CDR3 sequences, with 50% to 65% observed a single time. Regarding treatment: roughly ten-day PBMC culture with coronavirus spike peptide pools or control peptides (ViraFEST assay). CD4+ T-cell collection from the unexposed donor predated the COVID-19 pandemic (2011-2018).

This clonotype was obtained from a human donor in good health. The material sequenced was CD4+ T cells from blood, cultured in vitro. The V call is TRBV6-1, the J call TRBJ1-2, with TRBD1 as a possible D gene (5 bases). CDR3 bases: TGTGCCAGCGGGGGAGAATTCTATGGCTACACCTTC. This sequence encodes CASGGEFYGYTF.